This entry lists 8 T cell receptor beta chains sequenced from one sample in a study of blood T cell repertoires in COVID-19. TCRdb's table, derived via immunoSEQ multiplex PCR, lists solely in-frame clones and lacks some. The table records some 140,000 clones, roughly 83% of them present only once. Specimen: peripheral blood. The receptors originated from a woman aged 55-69 years with acute or convalescent COVID-19.

V and J are TRBV18 and TRBJ1-5; TRBD1 matches at 10 bases. Per germline, CDR1 KGHSH and CDR2 LQKENI. The CDR3 runs 16 residues. Unmatched junction bases numbered 7, after V lost 2 bases and J lost 6 bases. The CDR3 sequence is CASSPNWDRGAQPQHF. The CDR3 region has the DNA TGTGCCAGCTCACCAAACTGGGACAGGGGTGCTCAGCCCCAGCATTTT.

This chain connects TRBV4-1 to TRBJ1-5; the match to TRBD1 covers 8 bases. This CDR3 spans 15 amino acids. The V gene end was trimmed by 5 bases and the J gene end by 3 bases; junction bases not matched to a gene: 6. Germline assignment: CDR1 MGHRA and CDR2 YSYEKL. The CDR3 protein is CASSRSTGVNQPQHF. The CDR3 region has the DNA TGCGCCAGCAGCAGATCGACAGGGGTCAATCAGCCCCAGCATTTT.

Concerning this clone: Distinct nucleotide sequences in the sample also encode this CDR3. This chain links TRBV9 with TRBJ1-1; a possible D gene is TRBD1 (6 bases). Germline CDR1 reads SGDLS; CDR2 reads YYNGEE. The V and J ends lost 2 bases and 4 bases respectively, with 9 bases between them. The CDR3 consists of 13 residues. The CDR3 region is CASSVQGSTEAFF. The DNA for the CDR3 is TGTGCCAGCAGCGTCCAGGGGAGCACTGAAGCTTTCTTT.

The chain couples TRBV24-1 to TRBJ2-1; 7 nucleotides align to TRBD2. V lost 9 bases to trimming and J lost 4 bases; unmatched junction nucleotides: 8. Germline V gene sequence: CDR1 KGHDR, CDR2 SFDVKD. There are 14 residues in the CDR3. This CDR3 is CATSRGGSYNEQFF. The CDR3 coding sequence is TGTGCCACCTCCCGCGGGGGAAGTTACAATGAGCAGTTCTTC.

This chain connects TRBV7-9 to TRBJ1-6; D is undetermined. The CDR3 runs to 14 residues. V was trimmed by 2 bases and J by 5 bases, leaving 7 bases between them. CDR1 and CDR2 from the germline V gene are SEHNR and FQNEAQ (reference sequence). The CDR3 DNA reads TGTGCCAGCAGCTTAAATGCGGATAATTCACCCCTCCACTTT. Translating gives CASSLNADNSPLHF.

The chain carries TRBV2 and TRBJ1-3; D not resolved. Trimming took off 8 bases at V and 2 bases at J, with 16 bases between the two ends. CDR3 length equals 15 residues. The germline CDR1 and CDR2 sequences are SNHLY and FYNNEI. CDR3 sequence reads: CASGAAVPTGNTIYF. CDR3 nucleotides: TGTGCCAGCGGAGCGGCAGTGCCCACTGGAAACACCATATATTTT.

The genes are TRBV7-3 and TRBJ1-2, with a weak D call TRBD1 (6 bases). Germline loops: CDR1 SGHTA, CDR2 FQGTGA. This CDR3 contains 14 residues. V was pared by 5 bases and J by 5 bases, with 15 bases between. The CDR3 DNA follows: TGTGCCAGCAGCCCTACCCCGACAGGTTATGGCTACACCTTC. It codes for CASSPTPTGYGYTF.

The rearrangement joins TRBV28 to TRBJ1-2, with D unclear. The CDR3 consists of 13 residues. In germline, CDR1 is MDHEN, CDR2 SYDVKM. V gave up 3 bases and J gave up 3 bases, with 8 bases separating them. The chain's CDR3 is CASSFVADYGYTF. The CDR3 DNA sequence: TGTGCCAGCAGTTTTGTGGCGGACTATGGCTACACCTTC.